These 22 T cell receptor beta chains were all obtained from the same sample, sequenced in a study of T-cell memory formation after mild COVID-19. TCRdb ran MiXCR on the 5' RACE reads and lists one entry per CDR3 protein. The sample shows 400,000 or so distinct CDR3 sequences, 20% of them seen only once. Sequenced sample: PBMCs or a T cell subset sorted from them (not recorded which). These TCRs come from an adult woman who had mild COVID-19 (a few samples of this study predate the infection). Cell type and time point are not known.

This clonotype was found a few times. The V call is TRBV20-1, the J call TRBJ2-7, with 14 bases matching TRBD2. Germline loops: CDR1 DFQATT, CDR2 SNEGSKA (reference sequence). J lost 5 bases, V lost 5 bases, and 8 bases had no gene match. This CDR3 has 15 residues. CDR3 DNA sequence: TGCAGTGCTGGGACTAGCGGGAGTCCCCTCGACGAGCAGTACTTC. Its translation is CSAGTSGSPLDEQYF.

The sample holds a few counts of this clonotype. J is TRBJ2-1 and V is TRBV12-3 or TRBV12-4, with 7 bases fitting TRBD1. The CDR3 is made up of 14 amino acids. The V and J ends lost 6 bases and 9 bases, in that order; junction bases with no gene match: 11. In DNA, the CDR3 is TGTGCCAGCAGCACTCGGACAGGTTTCCGTGAGCAGTTCTTC. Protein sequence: CASSTRTGFREQFF.

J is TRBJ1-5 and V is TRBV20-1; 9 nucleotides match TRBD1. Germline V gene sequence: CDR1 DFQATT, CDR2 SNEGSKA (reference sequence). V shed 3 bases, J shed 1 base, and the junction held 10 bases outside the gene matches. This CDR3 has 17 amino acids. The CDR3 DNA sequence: TGCAGTGCTAGCCAAACCCCGACAGGGGGGAGCAATCAGCCCCAGCATTTT. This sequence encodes CSASQTPTGGSNQPQHF.

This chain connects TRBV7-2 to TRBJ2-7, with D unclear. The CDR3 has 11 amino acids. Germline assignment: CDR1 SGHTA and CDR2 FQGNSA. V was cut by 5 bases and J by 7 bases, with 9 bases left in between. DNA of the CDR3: TGTGCCAGCAGCCCTCACCGGGAGCAGTACTTC. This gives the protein CASSPHREQYF.

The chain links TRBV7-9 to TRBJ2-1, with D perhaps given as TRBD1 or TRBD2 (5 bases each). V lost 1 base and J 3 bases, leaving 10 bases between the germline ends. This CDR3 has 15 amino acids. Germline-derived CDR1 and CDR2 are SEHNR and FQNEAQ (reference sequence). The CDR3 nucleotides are TGTGCCAGCAGCTTAGAGAGGGGTTACTACAATGAGCAGTTCTTC. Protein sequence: CASSLERGYYNEQFF.

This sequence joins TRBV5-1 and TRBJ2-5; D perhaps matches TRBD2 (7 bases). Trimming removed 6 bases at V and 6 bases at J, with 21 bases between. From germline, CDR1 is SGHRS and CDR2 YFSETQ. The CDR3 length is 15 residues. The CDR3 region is CASTRGGSGTKTQYF. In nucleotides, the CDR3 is TGCGCCAGCACCCGAGGGGGGAGCGGGACGAAGACCCAGTACTTC.

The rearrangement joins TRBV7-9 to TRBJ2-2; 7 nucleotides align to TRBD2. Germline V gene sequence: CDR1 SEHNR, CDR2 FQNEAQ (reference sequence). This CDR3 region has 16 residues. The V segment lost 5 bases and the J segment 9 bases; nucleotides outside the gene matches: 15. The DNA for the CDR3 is TGTGCCAGCAGCCACAGACTAGCCCCCGGCCTTCGGGAGCTGTTTTTT. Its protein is CASSHRLAPGLRELFF.

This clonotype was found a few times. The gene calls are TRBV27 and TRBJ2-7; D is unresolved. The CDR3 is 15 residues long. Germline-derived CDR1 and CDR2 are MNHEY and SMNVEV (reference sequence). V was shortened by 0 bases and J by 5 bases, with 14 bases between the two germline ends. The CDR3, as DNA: TGTGCCAGCAGTTTATCAGCTAGTTGGGTCCACGAGCAGTACTTC. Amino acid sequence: CASSLSASWVHEQYF.

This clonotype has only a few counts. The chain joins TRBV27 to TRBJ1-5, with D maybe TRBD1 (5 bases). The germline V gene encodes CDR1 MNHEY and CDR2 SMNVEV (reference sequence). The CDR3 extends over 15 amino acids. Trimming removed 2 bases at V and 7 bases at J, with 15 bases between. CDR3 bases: TGTGCCAGCAGTTTAATGGGGAGGCAGGGCCAGCCCCAGCATTTT. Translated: CASSLMGRQGQPQHF.

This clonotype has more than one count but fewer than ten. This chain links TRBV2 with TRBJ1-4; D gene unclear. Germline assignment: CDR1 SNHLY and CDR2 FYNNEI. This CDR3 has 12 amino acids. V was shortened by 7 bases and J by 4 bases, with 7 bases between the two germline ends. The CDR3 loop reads CASTAYNEKLFF. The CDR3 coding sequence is TGTGCCAGCACGGCTTATAATGAAAAACTGTTTTTT.

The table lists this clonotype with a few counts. The CDR3 DNA is TGTGCCAGCAGTCCCAGGGGTAGCGGGGGGTACGAGCAGTACTTC. Its protein product is CASSPRGSGGYEQYF. The chain combines TRBV12-3 or TRBV12-4 with TRBJ2-7; the match to TRBD2 covers 10 bases. The V segment lost 5 bases and the J segment 4 bases; nucleotides outside the gene matches: 8. This CDR3 contains 15 residues.

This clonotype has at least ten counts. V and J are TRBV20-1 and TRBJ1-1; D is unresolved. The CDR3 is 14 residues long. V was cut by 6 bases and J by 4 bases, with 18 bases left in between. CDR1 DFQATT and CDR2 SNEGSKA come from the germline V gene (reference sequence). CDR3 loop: CSATRGGGRTEAFF. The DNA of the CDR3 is TGCAGTGCCACTCGGGGAGGTGGGCGCACTGAAGCTTTCTTT.

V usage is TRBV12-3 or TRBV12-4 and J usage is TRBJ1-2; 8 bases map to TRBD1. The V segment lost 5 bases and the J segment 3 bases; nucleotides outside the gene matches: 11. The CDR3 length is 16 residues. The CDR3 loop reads CASSTGGTLLDYGYTF. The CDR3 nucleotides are TGTGCCAGCAGTACAGGGGGGACACTGCTTGACTATGGCTACACCTTC.

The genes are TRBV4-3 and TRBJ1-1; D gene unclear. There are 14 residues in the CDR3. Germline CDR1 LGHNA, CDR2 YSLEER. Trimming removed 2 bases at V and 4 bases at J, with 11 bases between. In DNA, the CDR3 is TGCGCCAGCAGCCAAACAAACTGGGGCACTGAAGCTTTCTTT. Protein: CASSQTNWGTEAFF.

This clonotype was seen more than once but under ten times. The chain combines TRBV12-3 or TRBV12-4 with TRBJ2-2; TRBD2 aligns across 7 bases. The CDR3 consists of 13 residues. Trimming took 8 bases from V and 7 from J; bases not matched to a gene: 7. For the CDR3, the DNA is TGTGCCAGCCGATTACGGGGGGACGGGGAGCTGTTTTTT. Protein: CASRLRGDGELFF.

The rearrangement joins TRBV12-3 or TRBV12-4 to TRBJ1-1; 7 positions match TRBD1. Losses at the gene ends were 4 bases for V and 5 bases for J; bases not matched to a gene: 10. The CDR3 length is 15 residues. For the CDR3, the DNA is TGTGCCAGCAGTTCCACAGGGGCGATGAGAACTGAAGCTTTCTTT. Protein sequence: CASSSTGAMRTEAFF.

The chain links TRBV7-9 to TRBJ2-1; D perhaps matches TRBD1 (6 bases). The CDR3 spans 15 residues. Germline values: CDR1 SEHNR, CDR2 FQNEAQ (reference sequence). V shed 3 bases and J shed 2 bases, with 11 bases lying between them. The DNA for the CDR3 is TGTGCCAGCAGCTTGCTACAGGGAACCTACAATGAGCAGTTCTTC. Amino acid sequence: CASSLLQGTYNEQFF.

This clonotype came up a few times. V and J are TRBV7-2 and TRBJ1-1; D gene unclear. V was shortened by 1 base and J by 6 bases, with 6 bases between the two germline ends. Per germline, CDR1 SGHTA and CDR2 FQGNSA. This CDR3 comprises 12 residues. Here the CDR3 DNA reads TGTGCCAGCAGCTTAGTGGTCGCTGAAGCTTTCTTT. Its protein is CASSLVVAEAFF.

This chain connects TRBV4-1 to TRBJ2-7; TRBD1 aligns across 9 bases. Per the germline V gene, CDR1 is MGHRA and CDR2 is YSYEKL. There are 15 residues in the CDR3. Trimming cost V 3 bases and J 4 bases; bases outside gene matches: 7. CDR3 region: CASSQAGTGWYEQYF. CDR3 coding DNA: TGCGCCAGCAGCCAGGCCGGGACAGGGTGGTACGAGCAGTACTTC.

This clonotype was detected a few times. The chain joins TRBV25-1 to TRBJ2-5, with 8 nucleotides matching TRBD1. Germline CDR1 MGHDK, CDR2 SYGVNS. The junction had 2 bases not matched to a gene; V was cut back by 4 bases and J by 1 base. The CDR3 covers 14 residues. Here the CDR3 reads CASSVDRGQETQYF. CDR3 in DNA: TGTGCCAGCAGTGTAGACAGGGGCCAAGAGACCCAGTACTTC.

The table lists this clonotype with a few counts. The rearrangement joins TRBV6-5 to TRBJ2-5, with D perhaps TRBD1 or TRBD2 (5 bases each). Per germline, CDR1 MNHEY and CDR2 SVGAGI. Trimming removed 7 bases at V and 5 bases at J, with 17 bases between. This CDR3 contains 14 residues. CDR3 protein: CASNAVWGSETQYF. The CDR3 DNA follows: TGTGCCAGCAATGCCGTATGGGGGAGTGAGACCCAGTACTTC.

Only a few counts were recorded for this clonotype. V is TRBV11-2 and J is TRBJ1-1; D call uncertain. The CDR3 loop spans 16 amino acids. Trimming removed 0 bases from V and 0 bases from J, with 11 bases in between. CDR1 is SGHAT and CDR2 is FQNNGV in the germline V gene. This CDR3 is CASSLDLYPVNTEAFF. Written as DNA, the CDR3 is TGTGCCAGCAGCTTAGATTTATACCCCGTGAACACTGAAGCTTTCTTT.